This T cell receptor beta chain was found in a study of blood T cell repertoires in COVID-19 (dated by TCRdb to the early 2020s). Notes on the research overall: Samples from collaborators originated in the United States, Italy and Spain and spanned both the acute and convalescent phases of COVID-19. The prospective study material was composed of cDNA or gDNA derived from T cells, B-cell-depleted T cells, or PBMCs. Deeply sampled blood TCRbeta repertoires from subjects exposed to, actively infected with, or recovered from COVID-19 were included in the dataset. The repertoires were released in a freely available public database meant as a resource for research on the immune response to SARS-CoV-2. Samples came from the ongoing ImmuneRACE study (first 160 participants) plus 1,254 subjects from 6 global collaborators. Sample metadata almost always included a de-identified subject ID, COVID-19 status, age in years and sex. Where available, HLA class I and class II types were obtained from metadata supplied by the sample provider rather than from assay-based typing. What the authors observed across the whole study: How much clinical and demographic metadata was included differed by source and by participant, and the metadata was provided uncurated.

Details on this clone: The antigen it binds to is not known. Base qualities are not provided; no much larger clone lies one nucleotide away. Other DNA variants within this sample encode the same CDR3.

The collaborating institutions used their own protocols to collect whole blood in K2EDTA tubes. Collaborator samples were shipped for TCRbeta analysis as frozen whole blood, isolated PBMCs, or DNA extracted from either sample type. TCRbeta CDR3 regions were amplified from genomic DNA by means of the immunoSEQ Assay, a bias-controlled multiplex PCR. Per the original workflow: Within the assay, amplification of reference gene primers was used to estimate how many nucleated cells each sample contained. To quantify the absolute abundance of each unique TCRbeta CDR3 rearrangement, sequence reads were collapsed and filtered. Productive Simpson clonality was computed per sample as the square root of Simpson's diversity index over productive rearrangements. The source is immuneACCESS, and TCRdb retained only in-frame sequences with V and J called. Part of the clones is not carried over; for the studies checked, unresolved V genes explain less than half of this, and the remainder is unexplained. V, J and clone size reflect that table, while D and trimming were determined from the DNA. Present in this sample are roughly 380,000 clones, roughly 85% of which were seen just once. The top ten clonotypes cover roughly 3.6% of the sample.

The clonotype was recovered from a woman aged 18-29 years with acute or convalescent COVID-19. Sequencing was performed on peripheral blood.

This receptor has the CDR3 CASSGQGSNYGYTF. The DNA reads as follows: TGTGCCAGCAGTGGACAGGGGTCTAACTATGGCTACACCTTC. The chain was built from TRBV2 and TRBJ1-2; 8 junctional bases match TRBD1. Trimmed from V: 4 bases; trimmed from J: 0 bases; junction bases lacking a gene match: 1. CDR1 and CDR2 were assigned from the germline V gene as SNHLY and FYNNEI. Spanning cysteine to phenylalanine, the CDR3 consists of 14 amino acids. Solely the CDR3 DNA is kept, with 42 bases framed from the first base.